Each of the 17 T cell receptor beta chains below was sequenced from the same sample in a study of T-cell reconstitution after alpha-beta-depleted transplantation in children (dated by TCRdb to about 2016). The protocol used for the library was PCR. Sequencer: Illumina HiSeq 2500. To normalize quantification of the TCRbeta repertoire, the TCR libraries were built with molecular barcoding that relied on unique molecular identifiers. TCRdb passed the public sequencing reads through fastp at Q25 and MiXCR, retaining productive beta sequences. Entries are consolidated by CDR3 protein sequence, retaining the most common genes and DNA. The sample data list about 900,000 distinct CDR3 sequences, and about 29% of these were observed just once. The top ten constitute over 25% of the sample. The treatment or condition label corresponds to: allogeneic hematopoietic cell transplantation with graft depleted of TCRalphabeta T cells and CD19 B cells.

This material consisted of PBMCs, mostly from graft donor cells, taken 360 days after TCRalphabeta/CD19-depleted stem cell transplant. The source of these receptors is a boy under two years old who had a stem cell transplant for SCID, so the T cells may come from the graft donor.

The chain employs TRBV5-1 and TRBJ2-7, with D perhaps matching TRBD1 or TRBD2 (6 bases each). The CDR3 extends over 14 amino acids. Trimming took 4 bases from V and 5 from J, leaving 16 bases between them. Germline-derived CDR1 and CDR2 are SGHRS and YFSETQ. The CDR3 bases are TGCGCCAGCAGCCCCGGTTGGGGGGCCGACGAGCAGTACTTC. Amino acids: CASSPGWGADEQYF. Looking up the rest from reference TRBV5-1 and TRBJ2-7 gives the full variable domain: KAGVTQTPRYLIKTRGQQVTLSCSPISGHRSVSWYQQTPGQGLQFLFEYFSETQRNKGNFPGRFSGRQFSNSRSEMNVSTLELGDSALYLCASSPGWGADEQYFGPGTRLTVT.

This chain links TRBV5-1 with TRBJ2-3, with TRBD2 as a possible D gene (6 bases). The CDR3 covers 18 residues. Trimming took off 4 bases at V and 4 bases at J, with 25 bases between the two ends. Per germline, CDR1 SGHRS and CDR2 YFSETQ. The CDR3 sequence: CASSLDGPGLASADTQYF. CDR3 nucleotides: TGCGCCAGCAGCCTTGACGGCCCTGGCCTAGCGAGTGCAGATACGCAGTATTTT.

At least ten counts were recorded for this clonotype. The chain combines TRBV10-3 with TRBJ2-1; possible D gene TRBD2, 5 bases. Trimming took 7 bases from V and 4 from J, leaving 17 bases between them. Germline V gene data show CDR1 as ENHRY and CDR2 as SYGVKD. The length of the CDR3 is 15 residues. CDR3 coding DNA: TGTGCCATCAAGGCTAGCAGAGAAGCTTACAATGAGCAGTTCTTC. Protein product: CAIKASREAYNEQFF.

The chain is built from TRBV20-1 and TRBJ2-3, with 7 bases fitting TRBD2. The CDR3 has 16 residues. Per germline, CDR1 DFQATT and CDR2 SNEGSKA (reference sequence). Trimming took 5 bases from V and 2 from J; bases not matched to a gene: 13. The CDR3 DNA reads as TGCAGTGCTGGAGGGTCCCACGGGGGGACCACAGATACGCAGTATTTT. This codes for CSAGGSHGGTTDTQYF.

This chain links TRBV5-1 with TRBJ2-3, with TRBD2 matching over 7 bases. Germline CDR1 SGHRS, CDR2 YFSETQ. The length of the CDR3 is 16 residues. J was trimmed by 2 bases and V by 3 bases; bases with no gene match: 9. The CDR3 DNA follows: TGCGCCAGCAGCTCCCCTACTAGCGAGCCCACAGATACGCAGTATTTT. Its translation: CASSSPTSEPTDTQYF.

The chain carries TRBV6-5 and TRBJ1-4, with D hard to call. The CDR3 is 15 residues long. With 3 bases removed from V and 4 bases from J, the gap between germline ends came to 12 bases. Germline loops: CDR1 MNHEY, CDR2 SVGAGI. The CDR3 DNA follows: TGTGCCAGCAGTTATGGGTCCTCGGGTAATGAAAAACTGTTTTTT. Amino acid sequence: CASSYGSSGNEKLFF.

CDR3 nucleotides: TGTGCCAGCGGCGAGGAGAGGGGGTACAGCACAGATACGCAGTATTTT. This encodes CASGEERGYSTDTQYF. This chain uses TRBV4-2 with TRBJ2-3, with TRBD1 as a possible D gene (6 bases). The CDR3 covers 16 residues. Germline CDR1 and CDR2: LGHNA and YNFKEQ. V was shortened by 8 bases and J by 0 bases, with 18 bases between the two germline ends.

The V call is TRBV4-2, the J call TRBJ1-4; possible D gene TRBD1, 5 bases. Deletions cut 0 bases from V and 8 bases from J, with 13 bases between. Germline V gene sequence: CDR1 LGHNA, CDR2 YNFKEQ. The CDR3 is 15 amino acids. The CDR3 bases are TGTGCCAGCAGCCAAGATATCATACAGGAGGAAAAACTGTTTTTT. It codes for CASSQDIIQEEKLFF.

This clonotype was recorded many times. The chain couples TRBV5-1 to TRBJ2-7; 13 bases align to TRBD2. Germline CDR1 SGHRS, CDR2 YFSETQ. CDR3 length: 15 amino acids. Trimming cost V 3 bases and J 3 bases; bases outside gene matches: 3. CDR3 sequence reads: CASSSWTSGGYEQYF. The DNA for the CDR3 is TGCGCCAGCAGCTCCTGGACTAGCGGGGGCTACGAGCAGTACTTC.

The chain is built from TRBV20-1 and TRBJ2-7, with D possibly being TRBD2 (6 bases). The ends were cut back, 5 bases at V and 5 bases at J, with 19 bases in the middle. The CDR3 is 14 amino acids. In germline, CDR1 is DFQATT, CDR2 SNEGSKA (reference sequence). CDR3: CSAPGRGADDEQYF. In nucleotides, the CDR3 is TGCAGTGCTCCGGGGCGGGGTGCGGACGACGAGCAGTACTTC.

This clonotype showed up just a few times. This chain connects TRBV29-1 to TRBJ1-2, with 7 bases aligning to TRBD1. The V gene end was trimmed by 5 bases and the J gene end by 5 bases; junction bases not matched to a gene: 14. Germline CDR1 reads SQVTM; CDR2 reads ANQGSEA. This CDR3 region has 15 residues. The CDR3 DNA sequence: TGCAGCGTTACCGGGACAGCCAGGAAAGGGTATGGCTACACCTTC. It yields the protein CSVTGTARKGYGYTF.

The V and J genes are TRBV5-1 and TRBJ1-2; TRBD1 agrees at 8 bases. Trimming at V came to 0 bases and at J to 8 bases, leaving 9 bases not matched to a gene. The length of the CDR3 is 15 residues. Germline assignment: CDR1 SGHRS and CDR2 YFSETQ. The CDR3 sequence is CASSLVRQGARGYTF. As DNA, the CDR3 is TGCGCCAGCAGCTTGGTGCGGCAGGGGGCGAGAGGCTACACCTTC.

A note on this clonotype: Just one base apart from a much larger clone, this may be a read error. The CDR3 DNA is TGTGCCAGCAGTGATTATGAGACCCAGTACTTC. It translates to CASSDYETQYF. The chain links TRBV6-4 to TRBJ2-5, with D uncertain. Trimming stripped 3 bases from V and 5 bases from J, with 4 bases between. Germline CDR1 is MRHNA and CDR2 is SNTAGT. CDR3 size: 11 residues.

The rearrangement uses TRBV6-2 or TRBV6-3 and TRBJ2-2; D possibly corresponds to TRBD2 (7 bases). Germline CDR1 reads MNHEY; CDR2 reads SVGEGT. The CDR3 is made up of 17 amino acids. V was trimmed by 6 bases and J by 1 base, leaving 18 bases between them. CDR3 amino acids: CASSHPRGGGNTGELFF. The CDR3 bases are TGTGCCAGCAGCCACCCTCGAGGGGGGGGGAACACCGGGGAGCTGTTTTTT.

The table lists this clonotype with many counts. The V gene is TRBV11-2, the J gene TRBJ2-7; 11 nucleotides match TRBD2. Trimming cost V 6 bases and J 2 bases; bases outside gene matches: 3. This CDR3 contains 14 residues. Per the germline V gene, CDR1 is SGHAT and CDR2 is FQNNGV. As DNA, the CDR3 is TGTGCCAGCAGAGGACTAGCGGGCCCCTACGAGCAGTACTTC. This encodes CASRGLAGPYEQYF.

This chain joins TRBV15 and TRBJ2-3; 9 bases are shared with TRBD1. Unmatched junction bases numbered 7, after V lost 3 bases and J lost 0 bases. Germline loops: CDR1 LNHNV, CDR2 YYDKDF (reference sequence). This CDR3 spans 17 amino acids. The DNA of the CDR3 is TGTGCCACCAGCAGGACAGGGGGTTACTCTAGCACAGATACGCAGTATTTT. As protein: CATSRTGGYSSTDTQYF. Combining the CDR3 with reference TRBV15 and TRBJ2-3 gives the whole variable domain DAMVIQNPRYQVTQFGKPVTLSCSQTLNHNVMYWYQQKSSQAPKLLFHYYDKDFNNEADTPDNFQSRRPNTSFCFLDIRSPGLGDTAMYLCATSRTGGYSSTDTQYFGPGTRLTVL.

Concerning this clonotype: A much bigger clone sits one base away, suggesting this may be a read error. The chain carries TRBV24-1 and TRBJ2-1; 11 positions agree with TRBD2. Trimming at V came to 5 bases and at J to 2 bases, leaving 1 base not matched to a gene. The CDR3 contains 15 residues. The germline V gene has CDR1 KGHDR and CDR2 SFDVKD. The CDR3 DNA reads TGTGCCACCAGTGTTAGCGGGGGGGCCTACAATGAGCAGTTCTTC. This encodes CATSVSGGAYNEQFF.